The present TCR beta chain was sequenced within a study of T-cell reconstitution after alpha-beta-depleted transplantation in children. Using unique molecular identifiers, the investigators prepared the TCRbeta library. TCRdb re-derived calls from the PCR reads in MiXCR, one entry per CDR3 protein. The repertoire holds approximately 510,000 distinct CDR3 sequences, with 15% to 20% as singletons. The germline gives CDR1 SEHNR, CDR2 FQNEAQ (reference sequence). CDR3 length: 15 amino acids. V dropped 4 bases and J dropped 5 bases, with 15 bases sitting between them. This receptor was obtained from a human donor who donated a stem cell graft to a child with acute lymphoblastic leukemia. The source was PBMCs from the stem cell graft donor, collected from the stem cell graft. The chain recombines TRBV7-9 with TRBJ2-1; no definite D call. The CDR3 DNA reads TGTGCCAGCAGCTCCCGGGTCCAGGAAGACAATGAGCAGTTCTTC. The encoded protein is CASSSRVQEDNEQFF.